One sample yielded the 20 T cell receptor beta chains listed below, sequenced in a study of chemoradiotherapy in HPV16-positive cancers. Some clones are missing from TCRdb's copy, which holds only in-frame ones; the method was immunoSEQ multiplex PCR. The sample records approximately 9,300 clones, 80% to 85% being singletons. The sequences come from blood, collected from a patient who underwent chemoradiotherapy. The receptor set was obtained from a human donor with HPV-associated anogenital cancer.

The chain links TRBV19 to TRBJ1-1; TRBD1 might be the D (6 bases). There are 14 residues in the CDR3. Germline CDR1 is LNHDA and CDR2 is SQIVND (reference sequence). Trimming removed 5 bases at V and 1 base at J, with 11 bases between. CDR3 in amino acids: CASSSRQENTEAFF. CDR3 DNA: TGTGCCAGTAGTTCAAGACAGGAGAACACTGAAGCTTTCTTT.

This sequence joins TRBV18 and TRBJ2-3; TRBD2 matches 13 bases. J lost 1 base, V lost 6 bases, and 16 bases had no gene match. This CDR3 is 20 amino acids long. Germline V CDR1 and CDR2: KGHSH, LQKENI. CDR3 DNA sequence: TGTGCCAGCTCTCACTCCCCGAGACTAGCGGGGGGCCGGGGCACAGATACGCAGTATTTT. Amino acid sequence: CASSHSPRLAGGRGTDTQYF.

V usage is TRBV27 and J usage is TRBJ1-2; perhaps TRBD1 as D (6 bases). The V gene lost 6 bases and the J gene lost 1 base, with 15 bases spanning the gap. Germline V gene lookup returns CDR1 MNHEY and CDR2 SMNVEV (reference sequence). The CDR3 length is 15 residues. The CDR3 region has the DNA TGTGCCAGCAGCCCAGTGACAGGAAATAACTATGGCTACACCTTC. Its translation: CASSPVTGNNYGYTF.

The chain uses TRBV7-6 and TRBJ2-1; a weak D match, TRBD2 (6 bases). Germline V gene sequence: CDR1 SGHVS, CDR2 FNYEAQ. The V end was cut by 1 base, the J end by 0 bases, with 7 bases between. The CDR3 covers 15 residues. As DNA, the CDR3 is TGTGCCAGCAGCTTAGACGGGAGCTCCTACAATGAGCAGTTCTTC. This sequence encodes CASSLDGSSYNEQFF.

The rearrangement uses TRBV23-1 and TRBJ2-7; D unresolved. TRBV23-1 is treated as an ORF (open reading frame) with a function not yet certain. V lost 3 bases, J lost 4 bases, and 10 bases lay in between. The CDR3 is made up of 13 amino acids. CDR3 bases: TGCGCCAGCAGTCACGGACGGATATACGAGCAGTACTTC. Protein sequence: CASSHGRIYEQYF.

This chain joins TRBV14 and TRBJ1-3; no definite D call. Trimming took 4 bases from V and 1 from J, leaving 8 bases between them. The CDR3 is made up of 14 amino acids. CDR1 is SGHDN and CDR2 is FVKESK in the germline V gene. The CDR3 bases are TGTGCCAGCAGCCCGCCGTGGTCTGGAAACACCATATATTTT. Protein: CASSPPWSGNTIYF. Complete variable domain (other parts from reference TRBV14 and TRBJ1-3): EAGVTQFPSHSVIEKGQTVTLRCDPISGHDNLYWYRRVMGKEIKFLLHFVKESKQDESGMPNNRFLAERTGGTYSTLKVQPAELEDSGVYFCASSPPWSGNTIYFGEGSWLTVV.

The chain uses TRBV5-4 and TRBJ2-7, with D perhaps being TRBD1 or TRBD2 (5 bases each). The length of the CDR3 is 15 residues. V was cut by 4 bases and J by 2 bases, with 16 bases left in between. CDR1 is SGHNT and CDR2 is YYREEE in the germline V gene (reference sequence). The CDR3 spells CASSPAGTTPYEQYF. The CDR3 bases are TGTGCCAGCAGCCCCGCCGGGACGACTCCCTACGAGCAGTACTTC. Full variable domain (remainder filled in from reference TRBV5-4 and TRBJ2-7): ETGVTQSPTHLIKTRGQQVTLRCSSQSGHNTVSWYQQALGQGPQFIFQYYREEENGRGNFPPRFSGLQFPNYSSELNVNALELDDSALYLCASSPAGTTPYEQYFGPGTRLTVT.

The rearrangement links TRBV27 to TRBJ2-3; D possibly corresponds to TRBD2 (5 bases). This CDR3 is built from 15 residues. Germline V gene sequence: CDR1 MNHEY, CDR2 SMNVEV (reference sequence). Trimming pared 6 bases from V and 3 bases from J, leaving 16 bases between. The CDR3 nucleotides read TGTGCCAGCAGCCCCACTCGGGGTGTTACAGATACGCAGTATTTT. Translated: CASSPTRGVTDTQYF.

The V and J genes are TRBV7-2 and TRBJ2-5; perhaps D is TRBD1 or TRBD2 (5 bases each). Germline loops: CDR1 SGHTA, CDR2 FQGNSA. With 5 bases removed from V and 5 bases from J, the gap between germline ends came to 15 bases. The CDR3 has 14 residues. CDR3 amino acids: CASSLPRDGETQYF. As DNA, the CDR3 is TGTGCCAGCAGCCTACCTCGGGACGGGGAGACCCAGTACTTC.

This clone showed up just a few times. The rearrangement links TRBV2 to TRBJ1-4; no reliable D call. CDR1 is SNHLY and CDR2 is FYNNEI in the germline V gene. V lost 7 bases and J lost 8, with 17 bases in between. The CDR3 is 14 residues long. CDR3 residues: CASTITSGWEKLFF. The CDR3 nucleotides are TGTGCCAGCACAATCACGTCGGGGTGGGAAAAACTGTTTTTT.

The chain is built from TRBV18 and TRBJ2-2; D is unresolved. The CDR3 has 16 residues. Trimming took off 3 bases at V and 0 bases at J, with 11 bases between the two ends. In germline, CDR1 is KGHSH, CDR2 LQKENI. The CDR3 DNA follows: TGTGCCAGCTCACCCCCCCGGGTTACGAACACCGGGGAGCTGTTTTTT. Its translation: CASSPPRVTNTGELFF.

The J gene is TRBJ2-7, the V gene TRBV19, with 10 bases identical to TRBD1. The CDR3 contains 15 residues. Germline lookup yields CDR1 LNHDA and CDR2 SQIVND (reference sequence). V lost 5 bases to trimming and J lost 3 bases; unmatched junction nucleotides: 7. The CDR3 sequence: CASSLVGTGDYEQYF. CDR3 nucleotides: TGTGCCAGTAGTCTGGTAGGGACAGGGGACTACGAGCAGTACTTC.

The J gene is TRBJ1-1, the V gene TRBV6-1, with D possibly being TRBD1 (5 bases). The CDR3 extends over 14 amino acids. Germline loops: CDR1 MNHNS, CDR2 SASEGT. The V end lost 6 bases, the J end lost 0 bases, and 11 bases lay between the germline ends. The CDR3 spells CASRTGPMNTEAFF. The CDR3 DNA reads as TGTGCCAGCAGAACAGGCCCCATGAACACTGAAGCTTTCTTT.

The chain recombines TRBV4-2 with TRBJ1-3; D perhaps matches TRBD1 (6 bases). The CDR3 has 15 amino acids. V shed 4 bases and J shed 4 bases, with 14 bases lying between them. The germline V gene encodes CDR1 LGHNA and CDR2 YNFKEQ. The CDR3 spells CASSPGTHYGNTIYF. Here the CDR3 DNA reads TGTGCCAGCAGCCCCGGGACACATTACGGAAACACCATATATTTT.

The chain employs TRBV6-5 and TRBJ1-2, with 7 nucleotides matching TRBD1. The CDR3 runs 14 residues. Trimming at V came to 0 bases and at J to 8 bases, leaving 6 bases not matched to a gene. Germline V CDR1 and CDR2: MNHEY, SVGAGI. The CDR3 region is CASSYSRDSGGYTF. CDR3 sequence (DNA): TGTGCCAGCAGTTACTCCCGGGACAGTGGCGGCTACACCTTC.

The chain links TRBV7-9 to TRBJ2-3, with 12 positions matching TRBD2. This CDR3 spans 15 amino acids. The V segment lost 5 bases and the J segment 7 bases; nucleotides outside the gene matches: 7. Per the germline V gene, CDR1 is SEHNR and CDR2 is FQNEAQ (reference sequence). The CDR3 loop reads CASSRLAGEVYTQYF. As DNA, the CDR3 is TGTGCCAGCAGCCGACTAGCGGGGGAGGTATATACGCAGTATTTT.

As for this clone: One end of the junction does not line up with germline, which may come from a read error. The CDR3 region is CSAPEGFF. The CDR3 coding sequence is TGCAGTGCGCCGGAAGGTTTCTTT. V usage is TRBV20-1 and J usage is TRBJ1-1; D remains ambiguous. The germline V gene has CDR1 DFQATT and CDR2 SNEGSKA (reference sequence). The CDR3 has 8 residues.

The sample holds a few counts of this clone. CDR3 sequence: CASSLGQGGDYSYEQYF. The CDR3 DNA follows: TGTGCCAGCAGCCTCGGACAGGGTGGCGACTACTCCTACGAGCAGTACTTC. The chain uses TRBV5-4 and TRBJ2-7; 8 nucleotides line up with TRBD1. The CDR3 is 17 amino acids. J gave up 0 bases and V 4 bases, and 12 bases lay outside the gene matches. Per germline, CDR1 SGHNT and CDR2 YYREEE (reference sequence).

CDR3 protein: CASIRGTGGTDTQYF. The CDR3 DNA reads TGCGCCAGCATCCGGGGGACAGGGGGCACAGATACGCAGTATTTT. The rearrangement joins TRBV5-1 to TRBJ2-3; 10 nucleotides line up with TRBD1. V was clipped by 6 bases and J by 1 base; unmatched bases: 5. Germline CDR1 is SGHRS and CDR2 is YFSETQ. The CDR3 spans 15 residues.

The chain combines TRBV9 with TRBJ2-7; D may be TRBD1 (6 bases). The germline V and J ends were trimmed by 0 bases and 5 bases, with 15 bases remaining between them. The CDR3 loop spans 15 amino acids. The germline V gene has CDR1 SGDLS and CDR2 YYNGEE. CDR3: CASSVDPTGNNEQYF. Written as DNA, the CDR3 is TGTGCCAGCAGCGTAGACCCGACAGGAAACAACGAGCAGTACTTC.